The source of this T cell receptor beta chain is a study of T cells in Graves' hyperthyroidism and ophthalmopathy. In regard to this clonotype: No antigen is known for it.

Diagnosis relied on clinical symptoms, serum thyroxine and TRAb, thyroid ultrasound and orbital computed tomography. Study results and caveats: Also found in blood were most expanded thyroid clonotypes above 0.001.

The CDR3 has 15 amino acids. Germline lookup yields CDR1 SGHVS and CDR2 FQNEAQ. With 5 bases removed from V and 4 bases from J, the gap between germline ends came to 18 bases. The investigators amplified TCR beta CDR3 regions from RNA transcripts. An initial round of RT-PCR targeting the TCR CDR3 relied on the HTBI primer set. TCRdb re-analysed the multiplex PCR reads in MiXCR, keeping a single row per CDR3 protein. In the table there are approximately 590,000 distinct CDR3 sequences, 35% to 55% of which are singletons. The chain uses TRBV7-8 and TRBJ2-7; D possibly corresponds to TRBD2 (6 bases). Sequenced: peripheral blood or thyroid tissue (not recorded which). The receptor was derived from a woman younger than 30 with Graves' hyperthyroidism. CDR3 sequence (DNA): TGTGCCAGCAGCCAAGGAACGGGAGAGGGTTACGAGCAGTACTTC. Translating gives CASSQGTGEGYEQYF.